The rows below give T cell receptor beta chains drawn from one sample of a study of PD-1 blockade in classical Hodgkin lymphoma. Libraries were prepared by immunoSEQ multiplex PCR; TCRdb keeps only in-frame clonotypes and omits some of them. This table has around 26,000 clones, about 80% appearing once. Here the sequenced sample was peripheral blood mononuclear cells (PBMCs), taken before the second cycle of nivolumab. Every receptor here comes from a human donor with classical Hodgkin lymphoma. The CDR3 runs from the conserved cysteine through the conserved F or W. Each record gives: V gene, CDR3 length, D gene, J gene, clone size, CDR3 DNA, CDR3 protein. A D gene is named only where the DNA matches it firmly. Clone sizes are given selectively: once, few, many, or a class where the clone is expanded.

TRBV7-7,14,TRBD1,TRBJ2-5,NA,TGTGCTAGCAGCTTAGGGACAGGGTCACAGACCCAGTACTTC,CASSLGTGSQTQYF
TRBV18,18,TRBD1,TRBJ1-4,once,TGTGCCAGCTCACCACCGGGACAGGGCATCAATCCAGGTGAAAAACTGTTTTTT,CASSPPGQGINPGEKLFF
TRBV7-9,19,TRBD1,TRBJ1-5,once,TGTGCCAGCAGCTTAGCGTTTGGGACAGACATTTATAGCAATCAGCCCCAGCATTTT,CASSLAFGTDIYSNQPQHF
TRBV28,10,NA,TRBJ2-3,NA,TGTGCCAGCGGGACAGATACGCAGTATTTT,CASGTDTQYF
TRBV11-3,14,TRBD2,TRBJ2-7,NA,TGTGCCAGCAGCCTAGCGGGAGTTATGTACGAGCAGTACTTC,CASSLAGVMYEQYF
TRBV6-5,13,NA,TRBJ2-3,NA,TGTGCCAGCAGGAAGGTTAGCACAGATACGCAGTATTTT,CASRKVSTDTQYF
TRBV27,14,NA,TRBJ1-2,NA,TGTGCCAGCAGTTTCTCGACAGGAGAGAATGGCTACACCTTC,CASSFSTGENGYTF
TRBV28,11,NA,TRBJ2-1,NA,TGTGCCAGCAGTCCGAACCATGGGCAGTTCTTC,CASSPNHGQFF
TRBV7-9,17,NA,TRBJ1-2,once,TGTGCCAGCAGCCGAGAACCTTTCCCAGAGCAGATCTATGGCTACACCTTC,CASSREPFPEQIYGYTF
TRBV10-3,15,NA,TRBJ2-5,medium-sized,TGTGCCATCAGCCCCTCCAGTACGAGACCAGAGACCCAGTACTTC,CAISPSSTRPETQYF
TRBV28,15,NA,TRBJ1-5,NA,TGTGCCAGCGGCCTGGCCGGCAGCTACAATCAGCCCCAGCATTTT,CASGLAGSYNQPQHF
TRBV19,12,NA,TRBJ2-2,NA,TGTGCCAGTAGTATCGAAACCGGGGAGCTGTTTTTT,CASSIETGELFF
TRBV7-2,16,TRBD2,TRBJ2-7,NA,TGTGCCAGCAGCCCACCCGGGACTAGGCTTTCCGGCGAGCAGTACTTC,CASSPPGTRLSGEQYF
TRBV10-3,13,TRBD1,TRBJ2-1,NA,TGTGCCGCGACCGGGACAGCCAACAATGAGCAGTTCTTC,CAATGTANNEQFF
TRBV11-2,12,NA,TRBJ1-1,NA,TGTGCCAGCAGCTTTCGGGGGCGCTGGGCTTTCTTT,CASSFRGRWAFF
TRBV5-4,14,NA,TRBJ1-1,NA,TGTGCCAGCAGTCAACAAAATTCCGATTCTGAAGCTTTCTTT,CASSQQNSDSEAFF
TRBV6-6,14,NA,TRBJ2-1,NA,TGTGCCAGCAGTCCCAGCAGGGGGGGGAATGAGCAGTTCTTC,CASSPSRGGNEQFF
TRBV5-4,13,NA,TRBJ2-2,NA,TGTGCCAGCAGCTTATCAAGTGACGGGGAGCTGTTTTTT,CASSLSSDGELFF
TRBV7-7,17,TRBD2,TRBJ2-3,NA,TGTGCTAGCAGCTTAGGGACTAGCCTGGAGGACACAGATACGCAGTATTTT,CASSLGTSLEDTDTQYF
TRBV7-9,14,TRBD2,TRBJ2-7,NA,TGTGCCAGCAGCTTCGGACTAGCGGTATACGAGCAGTACTTC,CASSFGLAVYEQYF
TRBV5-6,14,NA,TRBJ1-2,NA,TGTGCCAGCAGCTTTTCTACAGCTAACTATGGCTACACCTTC,CASSFSTANYGYTF
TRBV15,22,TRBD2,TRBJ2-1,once,TGTGCCACCAGCAGAGAGGGGGGCCCGGGACTAGCGTACTGGAGCTCCTACAATGAGCAGTTCTTC,CATSREGGPGLAYWSSYNEQFF
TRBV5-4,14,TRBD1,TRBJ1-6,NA,TGTGCCAGCACCGGACAGGGCCTTAATTCACCCCTCCACTTT,CASTGQGLNSPLHF
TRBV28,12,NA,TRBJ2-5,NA,TGTGCCAGCAGTCCCTCTCTCGGGACCCAGTACTTC,CASSPSLGTQYF
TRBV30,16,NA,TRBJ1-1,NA,TGTGCCTGGAGTGCGCCGGACGGCCCCCTGAACACTGAAGCTTTCTTT,CAWSAPDGPLNTEAFF
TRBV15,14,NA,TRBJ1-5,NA,TGTGCCACCAGCACGGGGGGAGGCAATCAGCCCCAGCATTTT,CATSTGGGNQPQHF
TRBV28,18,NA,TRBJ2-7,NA,TGTGCCAGCAGTTTAAAGGTGGGATCCCCTCAACCATCCTACGAGCAGTACTTC,CASSLKVGSPQPSYEQYF
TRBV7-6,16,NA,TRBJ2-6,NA,TGTGCCAGCAGCTTAGTCAGATCGTCTGGGGCCAACGTCCTGACTTTC,CASSLVRSSGANVLTF
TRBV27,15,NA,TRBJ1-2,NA,TGTGCCAGCAGTTTATCCGGGGTTTCTAACTATGGCTACACCTTC,CASSLSGVSNYGYTF
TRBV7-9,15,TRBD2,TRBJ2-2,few,TGTGCCAGCAGCATGCTAGCGGTTGGTTTCGGGGAGCTGTTTTTT,CASSMLAVGFGELFF
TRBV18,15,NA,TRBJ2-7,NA,TGTGCCAGCTCACTTCCGGGACCTCCCCTTGGCGAGCAGTACTTC,CASSLPGPPLGEQYF
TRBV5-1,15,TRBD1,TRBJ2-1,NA,TGCGCCAGCAGCTGGACAGGGGGCTATTACAATGAGCAGTTCTTC,CASSWTGGYYNEQFF
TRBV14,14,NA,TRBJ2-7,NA,TGTGCCAGCAGCCATCCAAGGGCGTTCTACGAGCAGTACTTC,CASSHPRAFYEQYF
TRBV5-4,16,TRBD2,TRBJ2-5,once,TGTGCCAGCAGCCCCGGGACTAGCGGGAGGGAAGAGACCCAGTACTTC,CASSPGTSGREETQYF
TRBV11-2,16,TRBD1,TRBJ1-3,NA,TGTGCCAGCAGCTATCTGACAGGGACCTCTGGAAACACCATATATTTT,CASSYLTGTSGNTIYF
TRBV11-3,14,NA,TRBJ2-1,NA,TGTGCCAGCAGCTCCCGGACTGACGTCAATGAGCAGTTCTTC,CASSSRTDVNEQFF
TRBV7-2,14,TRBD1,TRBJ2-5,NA,TGTGCCAGCAGCTTCCGACAGGGGGGAGAGACCCAGTACTTC,CASSFRQGGETQYF
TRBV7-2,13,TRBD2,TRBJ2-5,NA,TGTGCCAGCATACTAGCGGGGCCCGGGGCCCAGTACTTC,CASILAGPGAQYF
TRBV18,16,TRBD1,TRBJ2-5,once,TGTGCCAGCTCACCTCGGACAGGGGGCCCTGAAGAGACCCAGTACTTC,CASSPRTGGPEETQYF
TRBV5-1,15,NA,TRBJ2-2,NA,TGCGCCAGCAGCTTATGGGCAGCTCTAACCGGGGAGCTGTTTTTT,CASSLWAALTGELFF
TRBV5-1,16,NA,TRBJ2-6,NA,TGCGCCAGCAGCTTGGGGACCCTCTCTGGGGCCAACGTCCTGACTTTC,CASSLGTLSGANVLTF
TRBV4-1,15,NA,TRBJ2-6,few,TGCGCCAGCAGCCAAGACAGCTCTGGGGCCAACGTCCTGACTTTC,CASSQDSSGANVLTF
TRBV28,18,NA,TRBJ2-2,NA,TGTGCCAGCAGTTTATATATTGCATCAATGACCGGCACCGGGGAGCTGTTTTTT,CASSLYIASMTGTGELFF
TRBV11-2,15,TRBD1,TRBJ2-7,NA,TGTGTCAGCAGCTCGCCCAGGGGGCGGGTCTACGAGCAGTACTTC,CVSSSPRGRVYEQYF
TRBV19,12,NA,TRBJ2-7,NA,TGTGCCAGTAGTATAGAGGGCACCGAGCAGTACTTC,CASSIEGTEQYF
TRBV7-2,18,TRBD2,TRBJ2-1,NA,TGTGCCAGCAGCTTAGAGGGGACTAGCGGGAGGTTCAACAATGAGCAGTTCTTC,CASSLEGTSGRFNNEQFF
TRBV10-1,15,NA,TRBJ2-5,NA,TGCGCCAGCAGTGATCGGGGGAATGAAGGAGAGACCCAGTACTTC,CASSDRGNEGETQYF
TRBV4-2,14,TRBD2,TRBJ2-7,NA,TGTGCCAGCAGCCCAGGACTAGCCTCCTACGAGCAGTACTTC,CASSPGLASYEQYF
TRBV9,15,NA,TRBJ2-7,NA,TGTGCCAGCAGCCCCCGGGGGCAGGACCCCTACGAGCAGTACTTC,CASSPRGQDPYEQYF
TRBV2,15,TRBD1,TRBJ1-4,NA,TGTGCCAGCGCGGGGGAGACAGGGGGGAATGAAAAACTGTTTTTT,CASAGETGGNEKLFF
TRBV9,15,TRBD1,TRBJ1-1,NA,TGTGCCAGCAGCCGGTCCGGGACAGGGGGGACTGAAGCTTTCTTT,CASSRSGTGGTEAFF
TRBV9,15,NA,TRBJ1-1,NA,TGTGCCAGCAGCGTAGACGGGGGGACGGGCACTGAAGCTTTCTTT,CASSVDGGTGTEAFF
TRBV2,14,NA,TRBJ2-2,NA,TGTGCCAGCGAACAGGAGGGTGACACCGGGGAGCTGTTTTTT,CASEQEGDTGELFF
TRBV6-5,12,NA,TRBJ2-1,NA,TGTGCCAGCAGCCAACAGGGTGACGGGCAGTTCTTC,CASSQQGDGQFF
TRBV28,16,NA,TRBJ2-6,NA,TGTGCCAGCAGAGCTGACCCAAGCTCTGGGGCCAACGTCCTGACTTTC,CASRADPSSGANVLTF
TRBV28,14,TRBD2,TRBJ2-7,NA,TGTGCCAGCCGGGGTAGCGGGAGAAACTACGAGCAGTACTTC,CASRGSGRNYEQYF
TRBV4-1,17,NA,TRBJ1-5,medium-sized,TGCGCCAGCAGCCAATCCCTGGCACGTCTAAGCAATCAGCCCCAGCATTTT,CASSQSLARLSNQPQHF
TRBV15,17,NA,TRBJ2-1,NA,TGTGCCACCAGCAGAGGTCCTAGCGCCAGCTCCTACAATGAGCAGTTCTTC,CATSRGPSASSYNEQFF
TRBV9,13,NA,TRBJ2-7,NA,TGTGCCAGCAGCGTAGATAATGGGGACGAGCAGTACTTC,CASSVDNGDEQYF